Presented here are 17 T cell receptor beta chains from one specimen sequenced in a study of blood T cell repertoires in COVID-19 (dated by TCRdb to about 2020). Library prep was done by the immunoSEQ multiplex PCR assay. This immuneACCESS table, as held by TCRdb, lists in-frame sequences with V and J called but not all clones. Of the missing ones, under half trace to an unresolved V gene in checked studies; the others have no known cause. Recorded for this sample are about 180,000 clones; roughly four fifths of them occurred a single time. The ten largest clones take up 6% to 8.5% of the sample. The material sequenced was peripheral blood. The source of these receptors is a human donor in a cohort sampled during active COVID-19.

The J gene is TRBJ1-1, the V gene TRBV19, with D unresolved. The CDR3 has 14 residues. V lost 3 bases and J 2 bases, leaving 10 bases between the germline ends. CDR1 LNHDA and CDR2 SQIVND come from the germline V gene (reference sequence). This CDR3 reads CASSIGHFNTEAFF. CDR3 coding DNA: TGTGCCAGTAGTATTGGGCACTTCAACACTGAAGCTTTCTTT. The entire variable domain, with the rest obtained from reference TRBV19 and TRBJ1-1, is as follows: DGGITQSPKYLFRKEGQNVTLSCEQNLNHDAMYWYRQDPGQGLRLIYYSQIVNDFQKGDIAEGYSVSREKKESFPLTVTSAQKNPTAFYLCASSIGHFNTEAFFGQGTRLTVV.

The chain combines TRBV3-1 (or the pseudogene TRBV3-2) with TRBJ2-7; D might be TRBD2 (5 bases). The CDR3 extends over 14 amino acids. V lost 0 bases and J lost 1, with 7 bases in between. Germline V lookup: CDR1 LGHDT, CDR2 YNNKEL (reference sequence). The CDR3 here is CASSQDRRSYEQYF. CDR3 DNA: TGTGCCAGCAGCCAAGATAGGAGGTCCTACGAGCAGTACTTC.

This chain joins TRBV25-1 and TRBJ2-1, with a weak D call TRBD1 (6 bases). The V gene lost 1 base and the J gene lost 14 bases, with 15 bases spanning the gap. The CDR3 length is 13 residues. CDR1 is MGHDK and CDR2 is SYGVNS in the germline V gene. The CDR3 DNA reads TGTGCCAGCAGTGAATTTGGTGGACAGCCCAAGTTCTTC. Its protein product is CASSEFGGQPKFF. Based on the CDR3 plus reference TRBV25-1 and TRBJ2-1, the full variable domain is EADIYQTPRYLVIGTGKKITLECSQTMGHDKMYWYQQDPGMELHLIHYSYGVNSTEKGDLSSESTVSRIRTEHFPLTLESARPSHTSQYLCASSEFGGQPKFFGPGTRLTVL.

This rearrangement joins TRBV7-6 to TRBJ2-1; 9 nucleotides line up with TRBD2. Looked up from germline, CDR1 is SGHVS and CDR2 is FNYEAQ. Trimming removed 0 bases from V and 7 bases from J; junction bases left unmatched: 13. This CDR3 is built from 18 residues. CDR3 protein: CASSLARGGLTLSNEQFF. CDR3 DNA: TGTGCCAGCAGCTTAGCGCGGGGGGGCCTAACCCTAAGTAATGAGCAGTTCTTC.

CDR3 residues: CASHTGTNQPQHF. DNA for the CDR3: TGTGCCAGCCATACAGGGACCAATCAGCCCCAGCATTTT. V is TRBV28 and J is TRBJ1-5; the D gene is possibly TRBD1 (6 bases). CDR3 length: 13 amino acids. V was clipped by 8 bases and J by 3 bases, with 11 bases between them. Germline CDR1 reads MDHEN; CDR2 reads SYDVKM.

The genes are TRBV6-5 and TRBJ1-2; tentative D call: TRBD1 (6 bases). Germline-derived CDR1 and CDR2 are MNHEY and SVGAGI. This CDR3 comprises 15 residues. Trimming took 6 bases from V and 2 from J, leaving 16 bases between them. This chain's CDR3 is CASRPQGSYNYGYTF. The CDR3 DNA follows: TGTGCCAGCAGGCCACAGGGATCATACAACTATGGCTACACCTTC.

V is TRBV6-5 and J is TRBJ1-1; D is undetermined. Germline V gene data show CDR1 as MNHEY and CDR2 as SVGAGI. This CDR3 is 15 amino acids long. The ends were cut back, 6 bases at V and 4 bases at J, with 18 bases in the middle. CDR3 residues: CASRPQPTASTEAFF. CDR3 in DNA: TGTGCCAGCAGGCCCCAACCTACAGCTTCCACTGAAGCTTTCTTT.

The J gene is TRBJ1-2, the V gene TRBV6-5, with D possibly TRBD1 on 5 matching bases. Trimming stripped 5 bases from V and 1 base from J, with 14 bases between. Per germline, CDR1 MNHEY and CDR2 SVGAGI. The CDR3 covers 15 residues. The CDR3 region has the DNA TGTGCCAGCAGTCCAATCCGACAGTTTAACTATGGCTACACCTTC. Residues: CASSPIRQFNYGYTF.

This clone has a handful of counts. V usage is TRBV19 and J usage is TRBJ2-7, with D hard to call. Trimming left V 5 bases short and J 2 bases short, with 7 bases between. The CDR3 is 12 amino acids. Germline lookup yields CDR1 LNHDA and CDR2 SQIVND (reference sequence). The CDR3 sequence: CASSPRPYEQYF. CDR3 sequence (DNA): TGTGCCAGTAGTCCTCGTCCCTACGAGCAGTACTTC.

The chain links TRBV6-5 to TRBJ2-5; 8 bases match TRBD1. Germline V CDR1 and CDR2: MNHEY, SVGAGI. The CDR3 has 12 residues. V gave up 8 bases and J gave up 4 bases; unmatched junction bases: 3. The CDR3 is CASQTGGETQYF. In nucleotides, the CDR3 is TGTGCCAGCCAAACAGGGGGAGAGACCCAGTACTTC.

The chain recombines TRBV4-2 with TRBJ1-2; D is unclear. The CDR3 covers 13 residues. V lost 1 base, J lost 2 bases, and 5 bases lay in between. Germline V CDR1 and CDR2: LGHNA, YNFKEQ. The chain's CDR3 is CASSQARNYGYTF. CDR3 bases: TGTGCCAGCAGCCAAGCCAGGAACTATGGCTACACCTTC.

This chain joins TRBV19 and TRBJ1-1; TRBD1 is a possible D gene (5 bases). V was trimmed by 6 bases and J by 3 bases, leaving 17 bases between them. Looked up from germline, CDR1 is LNHDA and CDR2 is SQIVND (reference sequence). This CDR3 comprises 15 residues. As DNA, the CDR3 is TGTGCCAGTAGATACCTTCCCAGGGATGACACTGAAGCTTTCTTT. The encoded protein is CASRYLPRDDTEAFF.

This clone has only one observation. The rearrangement joins TRBV6-5 to TRBJ1-2; no clear D. Trimming pared 10 bases from V and 0 bases from J, leaving 9 bases between. The CDR3 runs 12 residues. The V gene's germline CDR1 is MNHEY and CDR2 SVGAGI. CDR3 protein: CATFVANYGYTF. CDR3 coding DNA: TGTGCCACTTTTGTTGCTAACTATGGCTACACCTTC.

The J gene is TRBJ2-2, the V gene TRBV6-2 or TRBV6-3, with D possibly matching TRBD2 (6 bases). There are 16 residues in the CDR3. From germline, CDR1 is MNHEY and CDR2 SVGEGT. V dropped 6 bases and J dropped 7 bases, with 21 bases sitting between them. The chain's CDR3 is CASSLHEAGPGGELFF. The CDR3 coding sequence is TGTGCCAGCAGCCTCCATGAGGCGGGGCCCGGCGGGGAGCTGTTTTTT.

The chain links TRBV7-9 to TRBJ1-1; perhaps TRBD1 as D (6 bases). V was clipped by 6 bases and J by 4 bases, with 15 bases between them. Looked up from germline, CDR1 is SEHNR and CDR2 is FQNEAQ (reference sequence). There are 14 residues in the CDR3. The CDR3 is CASRIGQRGTEAFF. In nucleotides, the CDR3 is TGTGCCAGCAGAATAGGACAGAGGGGCACTGAAGCTTTCTTT.

The V gene is TRBV11-2, the J gene TRBJ2-1, with 9 bases fitting TRBD1. This CDR3 spans 15 amino acids. Germline CDR1 SGHAT, CDR2 FQNNGV. V shed 1 base and J 8 bases; nucleotides not matched to a gene: 6. The CDR3 DNA reads as TGTGCCAGCAGCTTAGGGGACAGGGAGGGCCATGAGCAGTTCTTC. Translating it yields CASSLGDREGHEQFF.

This rearrangement joins TRBV7-6 to TRBJ1-2; TRBD1 matches 8 bases. This CDR3 contains 17 residues. J lost 0 bases, V lost 4 bases, and 10 bases had no gene match. Germline lookup yields CDR1 SGHVS and CDR2 FNYEAQ. CDR3 nucleotides: TGTGCCAGCAGCTCCCGGGGACAGGCCCGACCTAACTATGGCTACACCTTC. This gives the protein CASSSRGQARPNYGYTF.